The source of this T cell receptor (beta chain) is a study of T cell responses to AZD1222 COVID-19 vaccine. Whole-study context: Pooling was applied to second doses at about 4 or about 12 weeks. Overall study findings and caveats: An increase in Spike-specific TCR breadth and depth was observed after two AZD1222 doses. The donor cohort was predominantly white British with a female majority, and clonal diversity may have been underestimated. Unmutated regions of variants are reportedly targeted by nearly half of spike-specific TCRs.

Clones were read by immunoSEQ multiplex PCR, and TCRdb kept only the in-frame ones, dropping some. The table records approximately 200,000 clones, around 90% of them present only once. The CDR3 is 16 residues long. Trimming removed 5 bases from V and 7 bases from J; junction bases left unmatched: 12. Germline values: CDR1 SGHVS, CDR2 FQNEAQ. With respect to this clone: Its specificity is not known.

The sequencing here drew on peripheral blood, taken on day 0 of AZD1222 vaccination. The V call is TRBV7-8, the J call TRBJ1-5, with 9 nucleotides matching TRBD1. This receptor was taken from an adult in good health. The CDR3 protein is CASSKSDRGFYQPQHF. Here the CDR3 DNA reads TGTGCCAGCAGCAAGTCGGACAGGGGATTTTACCAGCCCCAGCATTTT.